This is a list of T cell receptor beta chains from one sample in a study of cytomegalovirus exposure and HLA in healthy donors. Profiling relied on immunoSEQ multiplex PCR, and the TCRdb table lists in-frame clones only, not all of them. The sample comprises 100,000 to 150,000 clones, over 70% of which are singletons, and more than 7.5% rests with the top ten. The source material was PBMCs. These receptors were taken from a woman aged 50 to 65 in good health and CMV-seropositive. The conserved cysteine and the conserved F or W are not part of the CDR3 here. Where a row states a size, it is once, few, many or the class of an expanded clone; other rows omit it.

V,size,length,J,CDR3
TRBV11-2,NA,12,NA,ASSLVGARWTQY
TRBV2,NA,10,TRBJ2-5,ASLEGSETQY
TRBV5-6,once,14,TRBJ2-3,ASSFERGVLADTQY
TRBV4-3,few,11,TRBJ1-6,ASSQEGALALH
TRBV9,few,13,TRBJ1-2,ASNPGTGMAYGYT
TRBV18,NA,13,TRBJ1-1,ASSTNAQGSTEAF
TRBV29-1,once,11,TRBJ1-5,SVRQGSNQPQH
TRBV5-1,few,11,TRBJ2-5,ASTASGSETQY
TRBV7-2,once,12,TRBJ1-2,ASSGQRNNYGYT
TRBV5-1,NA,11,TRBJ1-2,ASSLERDYGYT
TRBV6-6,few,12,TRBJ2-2,ASSYSPGTGELF
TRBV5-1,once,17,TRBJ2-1,ASSSGTGTSGPSYNEQF
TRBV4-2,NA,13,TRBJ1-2,ASSLQEGSGYGYT
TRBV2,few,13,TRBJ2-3,ASSERGGHTDTQY
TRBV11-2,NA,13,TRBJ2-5,ASSSRSGREETQY
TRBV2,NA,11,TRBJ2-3,ASGSTSTDTQY
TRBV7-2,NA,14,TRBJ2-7,ASSLVLAGGSYEQY
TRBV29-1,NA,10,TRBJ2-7,SVERLSGEQY
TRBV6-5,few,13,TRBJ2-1,ASSYRLGSYNEQF
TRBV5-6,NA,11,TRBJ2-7,ASSFQGGGEQY
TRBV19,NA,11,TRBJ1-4,ASAGQRNEKLF
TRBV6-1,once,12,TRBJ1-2,ASRNSGQGPGYT
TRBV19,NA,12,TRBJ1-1,ASRRQGLNTEAF
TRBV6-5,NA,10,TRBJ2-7,ASRQSSYEQY
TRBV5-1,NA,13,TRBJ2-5,ASSLGTALGETQY
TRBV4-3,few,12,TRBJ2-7,ASSQEVQGGEQY
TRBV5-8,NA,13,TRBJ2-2,ASSLESGNTGELF
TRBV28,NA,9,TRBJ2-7,ASSSRQVRY
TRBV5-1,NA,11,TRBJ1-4,ASSLDLLEKLF
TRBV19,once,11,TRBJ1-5,ASSGQGSQPQH
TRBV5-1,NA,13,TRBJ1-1,ASSPQTGGNTEAF
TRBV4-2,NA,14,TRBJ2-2,ASSPLAGGGTGELF
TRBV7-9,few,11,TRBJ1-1,SSSARRGTEAF
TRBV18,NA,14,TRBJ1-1,ASSSLGGLMNTEAF
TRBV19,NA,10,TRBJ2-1,ASSSRQNEQF
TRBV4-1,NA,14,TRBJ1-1,ASSQSGRGMNTEAF
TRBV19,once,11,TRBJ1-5,ASSTSHLRPQH
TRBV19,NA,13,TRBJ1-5,ASSPTAGVEQPQH
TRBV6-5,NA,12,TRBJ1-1,ASSSTGGNTEAF
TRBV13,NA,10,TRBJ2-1,ASSRNEPEQF
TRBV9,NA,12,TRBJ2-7,ASSAGGGAHEQY
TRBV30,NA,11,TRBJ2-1,AWTASGYNEQF
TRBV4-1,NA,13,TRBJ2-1,ASSARAGVGNEQF
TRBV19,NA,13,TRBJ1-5,ASSMLGEGVQPQH
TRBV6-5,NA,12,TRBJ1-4,ASRGSMANEKLF
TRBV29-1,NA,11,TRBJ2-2,SVWGGVTGELF
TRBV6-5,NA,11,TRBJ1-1,ASSYRDRAGAF